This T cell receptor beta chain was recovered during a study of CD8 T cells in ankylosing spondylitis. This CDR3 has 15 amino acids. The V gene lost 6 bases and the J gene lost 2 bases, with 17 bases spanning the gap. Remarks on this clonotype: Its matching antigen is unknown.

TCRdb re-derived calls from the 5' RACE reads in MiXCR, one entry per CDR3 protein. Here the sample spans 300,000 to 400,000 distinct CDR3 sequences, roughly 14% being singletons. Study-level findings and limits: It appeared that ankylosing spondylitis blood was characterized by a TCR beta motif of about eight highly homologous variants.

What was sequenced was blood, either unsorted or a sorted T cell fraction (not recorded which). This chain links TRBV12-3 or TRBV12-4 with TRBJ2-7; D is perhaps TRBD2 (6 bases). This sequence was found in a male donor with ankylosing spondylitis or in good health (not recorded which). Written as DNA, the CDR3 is TGTGCCAGCAGCTGGACGACTAGGAACCCCTACGAGCAGTACTTC. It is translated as CASSWTTRNPYEQYF.